The rows below give T cell receptor beta chains drawn from one sample of a study of shared clonotypes between healthy human individuals. Assay: immunoSEQ multiplex PCR; the TCRdb copy retains only in-frame clones and omits some. The sample includes millions of clones, approximately 93% of them seen just once. Sequenced material: naive CD4+ T cells from PBMCs. Receptors originate from a man aged 18 to 35 in good health. Some clones in this sample may be carry-over from other donors' samples. Each CDR3 is given with its conserved first and last residue. The D gene is left open where the match is weak. Size is omitted from some rows. Given values are once, few, many or a class for expanded clones.

TGCAGCGCCGGGACTCGGTTCGGGGACATTCAGTACTTC,CSAGTRFGDIQYF,TRBJ2-4,-,-,TRBV29-1
TGTGCCAGCAGCCCCCGGGAGGGCCGCACTGAAGCTTTCTTT,CASSPREGRTEAFF,TRBJ1-1,-,-,TRBV7-9
TGTGCCAGCAGTTATACAGGGGCAAACACCATATATTTT,CASSYTGANTIYF,TRBJ1-3,-,TRBD1,TRBV6-5
TGCGCCAGCAGCTTGCAGCCAGGGGGGACGGACACCATATATTTT,CASSLQPGGTDTIYF,TRBJ1-3,-,TRBD1,TRBV5-1
TGCGCCAGCAGCGTGAGCGGGACAGGGGGACTGAATGGGCAGTTCTTC,CASSVSGTGGLNGQFF,TRBJ2-1,once,TRBD1,TRBV5-1
TGCGCCAGCAGCCGCTACTCAGTGACTTCGAACACCGGGGAGCTGTTTTTT,CASSRYSVTSNTGELFF,TRBJ2-2,once,-,TRBV4-1
TGCGCCAGCAGCTTGGGGGCGGCGAAGGGGTCCTACGAGCAGTACTTC,CASSLGAAKGSYEQYF,TRBJ2-7,-,-,TRBV5-1
TGTGCCAGCTCGCGACAGGGGGTCAAAAACATTCAGTACTTC,CASSRQGVKNIQYF,TRBJ2-4,-,TRBD1,TRBV18
TGTGCCATTTCTAGAGCCCTAGACGGTAATGAGCAGTTCTTC,CAISRALDGNEQFF,TRBJ2-1,-,-,TRBV10-3
TGTGCCAGCAGTCAGACTAGCGCGTCCTACGAGCAGTACTTC,CASSQTSASYEQYF,TRBJ2-7,-,TRBD2,TRBV25-1
TGTGCCAGCGGGCGGGAGGGTCCAGATACGCAGTATTTT,CASGREGPDTQYF,TRBJ2-3,-,TRBD2,TRBV5-4
TGTGCCAGCAGTTCTACGACAGAGGAGAGTGAAAAACTGTTTTTT,CASSSTTEESEKLFF,TRBJ1-4,-,-,TRBV25-1
TGCGCCAGCAGCAGGGGGTCAGGTCTCTCTCAACAGGGAAACACCATATATTTT,CASSRGSGLSQQGNTIYF,TRBJ1-3,-,-,TRBV5-1
TGTGCCAGCAGCTCCGGAGGGGCCTTCCCCACTGAAGCTTTCTTT,CASSSGGAFPTEAFF,TRBJ1-1,-,-,TRBV5-6
TGTGCCAGCAGCTTAGCGGAGCACTCCGAGACCCAGTACTTC,CASSLAEHSETQYF,TRBJ2-5,-,-,TRBV7-7
TGTGCCAGCAGCCCCCGGGGGACAGGGAGCACAGATACGCAGTATTTT,CASSPRGTGSTDTQYF,TRBJ2-3,-,TRBD1,TRBV5-8
TGTGCCAGCAGCCAGGGCGGTAGGGAGGAAAAACTGTTTTTT,CASSQGGREEKLFF,TRBJ1-4,-,-,TRBV6-6
TGTGCCAGCAGCGCCGGGCTGGGGGTGCGTGAAGAAAAACTGTTTTTT,CASSAGLGVREEKLFF,TRBJ1-4,-,-,TRBV9
TGTGCCAGCAGCCCGCTTTCAGGTTTGGGGGCCCAACTCAATGAGCAGTTCTTC,CASSPLSGLGAQLNEQFF,TRBJ2-1,-,-,TRBV7-9
TGTGCCAGCAGTGGACAGGGAAGGGACGGCACTGAAGCTTTCTTT,CASSGQGRDGTEAFF,TRBJ1-1,-,TRBD1,TRBV6-1
TGTGCCAGCAGTTCCCACCACAGGGAGACAGATACGCAGTATTTT,CASSSHHRETDTQYF,TRBJ2-3,-,-,TRBV28
TGTGCCAGCAGCCCCCGGACAGGGCTCTACGAGCAGTACTTC,CASSPRTGLYEQYF,TRBJ2-7,-,TRBD1,TRBV11-1
TGCGCCAGCAGCTTGGGCTCACCTGGGACTGAAGCTTTCTTT,CASSLGSPGTEAFF,TRBJ1-1,-,-,TRBV5-1
TGTGCCAGTAGTATGTTTGGGGGCTACTATGGCTACACCTTC,CASSMFGGYYGYTF,TRBJ1-2,-,-,TRBV19
TGCGCCAGCAGCTTGGCTGTTAGCGGGAGCACAGATACGCAGTATTTT,CASSLAVSGSTDTQYF,TRBJ2-3,-,TRBD2,TRBV5-1
TGCGCCAGCGGGGCGTCAATGGTCCCTCCAGATACGCAGTATTTT,CASGASMVPPDTQYF,TRBJ2-3,-,-,TRBV5-1
TGTGCCAGCAGCAAAGGTGAGGGAAAAGGAAACACCATATATTTT,CASSKGEGKGNTIYF,TRBJ1-3,-,-,TRBV21-1
TGTGCCAGCATTCCGGGACAGGTTCTCCTTAGGTCCCAGCATTTT,CASIPGQVLLRSQHF,TRBJ1-5,-,-,TRBV21-1
TGTGCCAGCAGCTCCCTAGCGGGCTGGGCTTCCGATGAGCAGTTCTTC,CASSSLAGWASDEQFF,TRBJ2-1,-,TRBD2,TRBV11-2
TGTGCCATCAGTGAAGCGACAGGGGGCCTCTACGAGCAGTACTTC,CAISEATGGLYEQYF,TRBJ2-7,once,TRBD1,TRBV10-3
TGCAGTGCTAGGCGGGACGAAAAACTGTTTTTT,CSARRDEKLFF,TRBJ1-4,-,-,TRBV20-1
TGTGCCAGCAGCCGCAATAGCGGTTACAATGAGCAGTTCTTC,CASSRNSGYNEQFF,TRBJ2-1,-,-,TRBV11-2
TGCAGCGTCGCCCCGACAGAAGAGACCCAGTACTTC,CSVAPTEETQYF,TRBJ2-5,-,-,TRBV29-1
TGTGCCAGCACCGAATGGCCACGGGCGACTGAAGCTTTCTTT,CASTEWPRATEAFF,TRBJ1-1,-,-,TRBV28
TGTGCCAGCAGTGAGAGACAGGGAGGGGAGACCCAGTACTTC,CASSERQGGETQYF,TRBJ2-5,-,-,TRBV2
TGTGCCAGCAGTCTAGCGAGGCTTGGGTTAACCTCTGGGGCCAACGTCCTGACTTTC,CASSLARLGLTSGANVLTF,TRBJ2-6,-,-,TRBV5-4
TGTGCCAGCTCACCCACGATGGTCGCTGAAGCTTTCTTT,CASSPTMVAEAFF,TRBJ1-1,-,-,TRBV18
TGTGCCAGCAGCTTATTCGGGCAGGTCACTGGAAACACCATATATTTT,CASSLFGQVTGNTIYF,TRBJ1-3,-,-,TRBV7-2
TGTGCCAGCAGGGGGACGGGGGCGGGCACTGAAGCTTTCTTT,CASRGTGAGTEAFF,TRBJ1-1,-,-,TRBV27